This section outlines one T cell receptor (beta chain) sequence together with its context. The antigen remains undetermined. This sample is part of a study of T-cell memory formation after mild COVID-19. Findings of the study overall: Clones that shrank (day 15 to 85) were balanced CD4/CD8, whereas later expanders leaned CD4+.

TCRdb itself ran the 5' RACE reads through MiXCR, one entry per CDR3 protein. Among 200,000 to 250,000 distinct CDR3 sequences listed, approximately 30% were seen once. The J segment lost 4 bases and the V segment lost 4 bases, leaving 11 bases of the junction unmatched. This CDR3 comprises 17 residues. Per the germline V gene, CDR1 is MNHEY and CDR2 is SMNVEV (reference sequence). J is TRBJ2-3 and V is TRBV27, with 10 nucleotides matching TRBD1. The material sequenced was PBMCs or a T cell subset sorted from them (not recorded which). This TCR came from an adult woman who had mild COVID-19 (a few samples of this study predate the infection). Cell type and time point are not known. CDR3 in DNA: TGTGCCAGCAGTTGGACAGGGGGTTCTCTCTTCCCAGATACGCAGTATTTT. It yields the protein CASSWTGGSLFPDTQYF.